The 13 T cell receptor beta chains in this list originate from one sample, sequenced in a study of shared clonotypes between healthy human individuals. Naive CD8 populations comprised CD45RO-negative cells positively selected for CCR7, excluding terminally differentiated effector memory CD45RA+ cells. Clones were sequenced by immunoSEQ multiplex PCR, and TCRdb holds only the in-frame ones, with some missing. The sample holds millions of clones, just under 95% seen once. Material: naive CD8+ T cells sorted from blood. These receptors came from a young man in good health.

This chain uses TRBV2 with TRBJ1-2; TRBD1 agrees at 9 bases. Per germline, CDR1 SNHLY and CDR2 FYNNEI. V lost 2 bases and J lost 7; bases outside the gene matches: 17. This CDR3 contains 18 residues. The CDR3 reads CASSELRTGVERATGYTF. CDR3 nucleotide sequence: TGTGCCAGCAGTGAACTCCGGACAGGGGTGGAGAGAGCTACTGGCTACACCTTC.

The genes are TRBV19 and TRBJ2-7; possibly TRBD2 for D (6 bases). The germline V gene encodes CDR1 LNHDA and CDR2 SQIVND (reference sequence). The CDR3 spans 14 residues. The V gene lost 8 bases and the J gene lost 0 bases, with 14 bases spanning the gap. CDR3 sequence (DNA): TGTGCCAGTGCCGCGGGGATAAGCTCCTACGAGCAGTACTTC. Its translation is CASAAGISSYEQYF.

The rearrangement links TRBV6-1 to TRBJ1-1; D not certain. The CDR3 runs to 17 residues. The germline V gene encodes CDR1 MNHNS and CDR2 SASEGT. Deletions cut 3 bases from V and 5 bases from J, with 22 bases between. This chain's CDR3 is CASSDPDEIVWRTEAFF. The CDR3 nucleotides are TGTGCCAGCAGTGACCCGGATGAGATCGTGTGGAGAACTGAAGCTTTCTTT.

About this clone itself: At one end the junction does not follow the germline gene, possibly because of a read error. The rearrangement joins TRBV2 to TRBJ1-2; 10 bases are a match to TRBD1. The CDR3 extends over 14 amino acids. Germline lookup yields CDR1 SNHLY and CDR2 FYNNEI. CDR3 in DNA: TGTGCCAGCACTGAAGACAGGGGGCCACAGGGCTACACCTTC. Its protein product is CASTEDRGPQGYTF.

The genes are TRBV12-1 and TRBJ2-5; no DNA check was done on the table's D call, TRBD1. TRBV12-1 is flagged as a pseudogene. This CDR3 is 16 amino acids long. This chain's CDR3 is CASSRRTGRCQETQYF. For the CDR3, the DNA is TGTGCCAGCAGCCGCCGGACAGGGCGTTGTCAAGAGACCCAGTACTTC.

This chain joins TRBV28 and TRBJ2-7, with D unclear. V was pared by 2 bases and J by 2 bases, with 10 bases between. This CDR3 spans 14 amino acids. The germline V gene encodes CDR1 MDHEN and CDR2 SYDVKM. The DNA of the CDR3 is TGTGCCAGCAGTTTAGGGCAGTTACCCTACGAGCAGTACTTC. It yields the protein CASSLGQLPYEQYF.

The chain has TRBV6-1 and TRBJ2-1; 8 bases are a match to TRBD2. V lost 7 bases and J lost 8; bases outside the gene matches: 7. Germline V gene lookup returns CDR1 MNHNS and CDR2 SASEGT. The CDR3 extends over 13 amino acids. The CDR3 DNA reads TGTGCCAGCATGGGACTAGGCGTTGATGAGCAGTTCTTC. Its protein is CASMGLGVDEQFF.

CDR3 nucleotide sequence: TGCGCCAGCAGTGGAAGTCGGGCGGGTGAGCAGTTCTTC. Translated: CASSGSRAGEQFF. V gene TRBV10-1 combines with J gene TRBJ2-1; TRBD2 is a possible D gene (5 bases). The CDR3 length is 13 residues. Looked up from germline, CDR1 is WNHNN and CDR2 is SYGVQD (reference sequence). Trimming took 4 bases from V and 9 from J, leaving 13 bases between them.

V gene TRBV10-2 combines with J gene TRBJ2-1; D is unclear. This CDR3 region has 13 residues. Germline V CDR1 and CDR2: WSHSY, SAAADI. Trimming removed 6 bases at V and 4 bases at J, with 10 bases between. The CDR3 coding sequence is TGCGCCAGCAGCACGGACGGATACAATGAGCAGTTCTTC. It is translated as CASSTDGYNEQFF.

With respect to this clone: Other DNA sequences of this sample code for an identical CDR3. The V gene is TRBV30, the J gene TRBJ1-6; 10 bases fit TRBD1. Germline lookup yields CDR1 GTSNPN and CDR2 SVGIG (reference sequence). After removal of 3 bases from V and 10 bases from J, the junction contained 6 bases not matched to a gene. CDR3 length equals 14 residues. CDR3 sequence: CAWRETGGGSPLHF. The CDR3 DNA follows: TGTGCCTGGAGGGAGACAGGGGGCGGCTCACCCCTCCACTTT.

The V call is TRBV28, the J call TRBJ2-7; D unclear. The CDR3 is made up of 17 amino acids. Germline assignment: CDR1 MDHEN and CDR2 SYDVKM. V lost 5 bases to trimming and J lost 1 base, with 21 bases between them. The CDR3 region has the DNA TGTGCCAGCAGTACCCTATTCGAGTTCTGGCAATCCTACGAGCAGTACTTC. This codes for CASSTLFEFWQSYEQYF.

The CDR3 here is CASSSQGLGEQYF. The CDR3, as DNA: TGTGCCAGCAGTTCACAGGGTCTTGGCGAGCAGTACTTC. The chain links TRBV27 to TRBJ2-7; tentatively, D is TRBD1 (6 bases). Trimming pared 4 bases from V and 6 bases from J, leaving 13 bases between. The germline CDR1 and CDR2 sequences are MNHEY and SMNVEV (reference sequence). There are 13 residues in the CDR3.

In this sample, this clone turned up a few times. The chain carries TRBV10-3 and TRBJ2-7; no firm D call. Trimming stripped 5 bases from V and 0 bases from J, with 11 bases between. Per the germline V gene, CDR1 is ENHRY and CDR2 is SYGVKD. The CDR3 spans 14 residues. The CDR3 reads CAISPKSSSYEQYF. The CDR3 DNA reads as TGTGCCATCAGTCCGAAGTCAAGCTCCTACGAGCAGTACTTC.